The T cell receptor beta chain under discussion was sequenced for a study of OX40 agonist ivuxolimab in advanced cancers. Study information: The patients received agonistic anti-OX40 (CD134) antibody ivuxolimab. Patients received intravenous ivuxolimab every 2 weeks at 0.01 to 10 mg/kg.

Study results and caveats: Expanded clones tended on average to be more numerous among CD8+ T cells than CD4+. CD4+ and CD8+ blood T cells expanded clonally by week 6 at 0.1 to 3.0 mg/kg.

This CDR3 is 16 amino acids long. V shed 5 bases and J 1 base; nucleotides not matched to a gene: 10. Germline-derived CDR1 and CDR2 are MDHEN and SYDVKM. Some clones are missing from TCRdb's copy, which holds only in-frame ones; the method was immunoSEQ multiplex PCR. The repertoire holds some 33,000 clones, with about 87% as singletons. This clone was counted between two and nine times. The antigen is undetermined. The receptor's source is an adult with an advanced solid tumor such as melanoma, head and neck, liver or kidney cancer. Specimen: CD4+ or CD8+ T cells sorted from blood, collected in a trial of the OX40 agonist ivuxolimab. This rearrangement joins TRBV28 to TRBJ2-7, with 8 bases identical to TRBD2. CDR3 coding DNA: TGTGCCAGCAGTGAAGTCGGGGGGGCCCCTTCCTACGAGCAGTACTTC. It codes for CASSEVGGAPSYEQYF.